Listed here are 32 T cell receptor beta chains from one sample, sequenced in a study of brain T cells in children with intractable seizures. Data came from immunoSEQ multiplex PCR; TCRdb stores just in-frame clones and leaves some out. This sample has tens of thousands of clones, with around 91% found just once. This specimen consisted of peripheral blood, obtained at surgery. The receptors stem from a girl aged 2 to 9 with Rasmussen encephalitis and intractable seizures.

The rearrangement links TRBV10-1 to TRBJ2-7; TRBD2 agrees at 7 bases. This CDR3 spans 14 amino acids. Germline-derived CDR1 and CDR2 are WNHNN and SYGVQD (reference sequence). V was pared by 2 bases and J by 3 bases, with 4 bases of the junction left unmatched. CDR3: CASSEGGERYEQYF. The DNA for the CDR3 is TGCGCCAGCAGTGAGGGGGGGGAGCGCTACGAGCAGTACTTC.

The V and J genes are TRBV18 and TRBJ2-7, with 7 bases that match TRBD1. Germline V gene data show CDR1 as KGHSH and CDR2 as LQKENI. With V trimmed by 6 bases and J by 3 bases, 8 bases remained unmatched. This CDR3 region has 14 residues. Here the CDR3 DNA reads TGTGCCAGCTCCGATAAAGGGGGCTTCTACGAGCAGTACTTC. It translates to CASSDKGGFYEQYF.

This clone appeared a single time. Other DNA sequences of this sample code for an identical CDR3. V and J are TRBV11-2 and TRBJ2-7, with TRBD2 identical over 7 bases. CDR3 size: 11 residues. Germline CDR1 SGHAT, CDR2 FQNNGV. With 4 bases clipped from V and 6 bases from J, the junction kept 0 bases outside the gene matches. This chain's CDR3 is CASSSGGEQYF. Written as DNA, the CDR3 is TGTGCCAGCAGCTCGGGGGGCGAGCAGTACTTC.

In DNA, the CDR3 is TGTGCCAGCAGCCCGAGTTCGGAGGCCCTCTACGAGCAGTACTTC. Encoded protein: CASSPSSEALYEQYF. The genes are TRBV27 and TRBJ2-7, with a possible D match to TRBD2 (5 bases). The CDR3 totals 15 residues. Germline loops: CDR1 MNHEY, CDR2 SMNVEV (reference sequence). Trimming left V 6 bases short and J 3 bases short, with 18 bases between.

The gene calls are TRBV30 and TRBJ1-1; D gene uncertain. Trimming left V 4 bases short and J 1 base short, with 4 bases between. This CDR3 is 11 amino acids long. The germline gives CDR1 GTSNPN, CDR2 SVGIG (reference sequence). The CDR3 DNA is TGTGCCTGGAAACAGAACACTGAAGCTTTCTTT. It is translated as CAWKQNTEAFF.

The rearrangement joins TRBV19 to TRBJ1-5, with D maybe TRBD1 (5 bases). The CDR3 length is 14 residues. Trimming cost V 7 bases and J 5 bases, with 15 bases left between them. The germline gives CDR1 LNHDA, CDR2 SQIVND (reference sequence). The CDR3: CASTRDGEDQPQHF. The CDR3 DNA follows: TGTGCCAGTACCCGGGACGGAGAAGATCAGCCCCAGCATTTT.

The V gene is TRBV7-9, the J gene TRBJ1-1; 9 bases align to TRBD1. This CDR3 has 16 amino acids. Germline V gene data show CDR1 as SEHNR and CDR2 as FQNEAQ (reference sequence). Losses at the gene ends were 5 bases for V and 0 bases for J; bases not matched to a gene: 7. The CDR3 region is CASSRQGVPLNTEAFF. CDR3 nucleotides: TGTGCCAGCAGCCGACAGGGGGTCCCTTTGAACACTGAAGCTTTCTTT.

The chain recombines TRBV30 with TRBJ2-1; 8 nucleotides agree with TRBD2. Trimming removed 1 base from V and 4 bases from J; junction bases left unmatched: 9. The length of the CDR3 is 16 residues. Germline-derived CDR1 and CDR2 are GTSNPN and SVGIG (reference sequence). The CDR3 region has the DNA TGTGCCTGGAGTGGGGTGGGTAGCGGGGAGTACAATGAGCAGTTCTTC. Its protein product is CAWSGVGSGEYNEQFF.

The J gene is TRBJ2-1, the V gene TRBV2, with D possibly matching TRBD2 (7 bases). The V gene lost 4 bases and the J gene lost 2 bases, with 18 bases spanning the gap. Germline-derived CDR1 and CDR2 are SNHLY and FYNNEI. This CDR3 contains 17 residues. The CDR3 region is CASSASLSRGPYNEQFF. The DNA of the CDR3 is TGTGCCAGCAGTGCGAGTCTATCGCGGGGGCCCTACAATGAGCAGTTCTTC. The entire variable domain, with the rest obtained from reference TRBV2 and TRBJ2-1, is as follows: EPEVTQTPSHQVTQMGQEVILRCVPISNHLYFYWYRQILGQKVEFLVSFYNNEISEKSEIFDDQFSVERPDGSNFTLKIRSTKLEDSAMYFCASSASLSRGPYNEQFFGPGTRLTVL.

This sequence joins TRBV5-1 and TRBJ2-1; perhaps TRBD2 as D (5 bases). This CDR3 has 15 residues. Germline assignment: CDR1 SGHRS and CDR2 YFSETQ. V lost 4 bases and J 0 bases, leaving 11 bases between the germline ends. The CDR3 reads CASSGTRASYNEQFF. In DNA form, the CDR3 reads TGCGCCAGCAGCGGAACTAGGGCCTCCTACAATGAGCAGTTCTTC.

This chain links TRBV12-3 or TRBV12-4 with TRBJ2-5, with D unresolved. The V end lost 2 bases, the J end lost 2 bases, and 6 bases lay between the germline ends. CDR3 length: 13 amino acids. DNA of the CDR3: TGTGCCAGCAGTTTAATGCGACAAGAGACCCAGTACTTC. Its protein is CASSLMRQETQYF.

The rearrangement uses TRBV7-9 and TRBJ2-3; 7 bases agree with TRBD1. Germline V gene lookup returns CDR1 SEHNR and CDR2 FQNEAQ (reference sequence). The J segment lost 0 bases and the V segment lost 5 bases, leaving 8 bases of the junction unmatched. The CDR3 length is 16 residues. CDR3 nucleotides: TGTGCCAGCAGCCCAAAAGACAGGGAGAGCACAGATACGCAGTATTTT. It specifies CASSPKDRESTDTQYF. The variable domain in full, with the rest retrieved from reference TRBV7-9 and TRBJ2-3, is DTGVSQNPRHKITKRGQNVTFRCDPISEHNRLYWYRQTLGQGPEFLTYFQNEAQLEKSRLLSDRFSAERPKGSFSTLEIQRTEQGDSAMYLCASSPKDRESTDTQYFGPGTRLTVL.

This clone showed up just a few times. V gene TRBV19 combines with J gene TRBJ1-5; 10 bases line up with TRBD1. V shed 5 bases and J 4 bases; nucleotides not matched to a gene: 8. The CDR3 length is 16 residues. Germline assignment: CDR1 LNHDA and CDR2 SQIVND (reference sequence). The CDR3 sequence: CASSSWGQGYNQPQHF. CDR3 nucleotides: TGTGCCAGTAGTTCTTGGGGACAGGGGTATAATCAGCCCCAGCATTTT.

This chain connects TRBV11-3 to TRBJ2-1; 9 nucleotides agree with TRBD1. Per the germline V gene, CDR1 is SGHNT and CDR2 is YENEEA. The J segment lost 0 bases and the V segment lost 5 bases, leaving 11 bases of the junction unmatched. The CDR3 extends over 18 amino acids. The DNA of the CDR3 is TGTGCCAGCAGCCCAGAGACAGGGGGTTACTTCTCCTACAATGAGCAGTTCTTC. Translating it yields CASSPETGGYFSYNEQFF.

The J gene is TRBJ2-3, the V gene TRBV3-1 (or the pseudogene TRBV3-2), with D possibly being TRBD2 (6 bases). Germline V gene sequence: CDR1 LGHDT, CDR2 YNNKEL (reference sequence). Trimming shortened V by 1 base and J by 2 bases, and 16 bases separated the two germline ends. The CDR3 runs 17 residues. CDR3 residues: CASSQAERAGFTDTQYF. CDR3 DNA: TGTGCCAGCAGCCAAGCGGAAAGGGCGGGGTTCACAGATACGCAGTATTTT.

This chain uses TRBV6-6 with TRBJ2-1; D ambiguous. V was cut by 3 bases and J by 8 bases, with 11 bases left in between. This CDR3 spans 13 amino acids. From germline, CDR1 is MNHNY and CDR2 SVGAGI (reference sequence). The CDR3 loop is CASSYVWLHEQFF. The CDR3 DNA reads TGTGCCAGCAGTTATGTCTGGCTTCATGAGCAGTTCTTC.

This clone was counted only a few times. The rearrangement links TRBV5-4 to TRBJ1-6; 9 positions match TRBD1. From germline, CDR1 is SGHNT and CDR2 YYREEE (reference sequence). After removal of 2 bases from V and 10 bases from J, the junction contained 10 bases not matched to a gene. The CDR3 is made up of 16 amino acids. DNA of the CDR3: TGTGCCAGCAGCTTCCAGCCGGGACAGGGAACCTCACCCCTCCACTTT. Translation: CASSFQPGQGTSPLHF.

J is TRBJ2-3 and V is TRBV7-3, with a possible D match to TRBD2 (6 bases). The germline V and J ends were trimmed by 5 bases and 8 bases, with 29 bases remaining between them. The germline gives CDR1 SGHTA, CDR2 FQGTGA. CDR3 length: 18 residues. The CDR3 DNA is TGTGCCAGCAGCCGCAATTCCATGTCCCCCGCGGGGTTAAGTACGCAGTATTTT. Its translation: CASSRNSMSPAGLSTQYF.

The chain uses TRBV27 and TRBJ2-2, with TRBD2 identical over 12 bases. The CDR3 spans 17 residues. Germline loops: CDR1 MNHEY, CDR2 SMNVEV (reference sequence). With 2 bases clipped from V and 7 bases from J, the junction kept 8 bases outside the gene matches. Here the CDR3 DNA reads TGTGCCAGCAGTTTAATCCTACTAGCGGGAGGTATCGGGGAGCTGTTTTTT. It yields the protein CASSLILLAGGIGELFF.

This chain connects TRBV7-9 to TRBJ1-5; 7 nucleotides line up with TRBD1. V was pared by 1 base and J by 3 bases, with 3 bases of the junction left unmatched. This CDR3 has 15 residues. From germline, CDR1 is SEHNR and CDR2 FQNEAQ (reference sequence). The CDR3 region has the DNA TGTGCCAGCAGCTTAGGCGGGACAGCCAATCAGCCCCAGCATTTT. It translates to CASSLGGTANQPQHF.

This rearrangement joins TRBV5-5 to TRBJ2-5; D unclear. In germline, CDR1 is SGHKS, CDR2 YYEKEE (reference sequence). The CDR3 has 14 amino acids. The V and J ends lost 0 bases and 2 bases respectively, with 8 bases between them. CDR3 protein: CASSLGGKQETQYF. CDR3 sequence (DNA): TGTGCCAGCAGCTTGGGGGGTAAACAAGAGACCCAGTACTTC. Combining the CDR3 with reference TRBV5-5 and TRBJ2-5 gives the whole variable domain DAGVTQSPTHLIKTRGQQVTLRCSPISGHKSVSWYQQVLGQGPQFIFQYYEKEERGRGNFPDRFSARQFPNYSSELNVNALLLGDSALYLCASSLGGKQETQYFGPGTRLLVL.

The chain couples TRBV9 to TRBJ2-3; tentatively, D is TRBD1 (5 bases). CDR3 length: 16 residues. Between the trimmed V and J ends, which lost 0 bases and 1 base, there was a span of 12 bases. Germline-derived CDR1 and CDR2 are SGDLS and YYNGEE. The DNA for the CDR3 is TGTGCCAGCAGCGTAGGCAGGGTAGGGCGCACAGATACGCAGTATTTT. Translation gives CASSVGRVGRTDTQYF.

CDR3 sequence: CASSSNWENTEAFF. The CDR3 region has the DNA TGTGCCAGCAGCTCCAACTGGGAGAACACTGAAGCTTTCTTT. V is TRBV7-9 and J is TRBJ1-1; D gene uncertain. CDR3 length: 14 residues. Germline loops: CDR1 SEHNR, CDR2 FQNEAQ (reference sequence). Trimming took 4 bases from V and 1 from J, leaving 10 bases between them.

This rearrangement joins TRBV28 to TRBJ2-7; the D gene is possibly TRBD2 (6 bases). This CDR3 is 12 amino acids long. CDR1 is MDHEN and CDR2 is SYDVKM in the germline V gene. The ends were cut back, 3 bases at V and 5 bases at J, with 8 bases in the middle. In DNA form, the CDR3 reads TGTGCCAGCAGTTTCCGGGGGAACGAGCAGTACTTC. This codes for CASSFRGNEQYF.

The chain couples TRBV27 to TRBJ2-3; 13 nucleotides match TRBD2. The V gene end was trimmed by 7 bases and the J gene end by 2 bases; junction bases not matched to a gene: 12. CDR3 length: 18 amino acids. From germline, CDR1 is MNHEY and CDR2 SMNVEV (reference sequence). The CDR3 spells CASIPSRLAGGNTDTQYF. CDR3 nucleotide sequence: TGTGCCAGCATCCCGTCTCGACTAGCGGGGGGAAACACAGATACGCAGTATTTT.

The chain has TRBV24-1 and TRBJ2-2; 13 bases fit TRBD2. The CDR3 spans 18 residues. The ends lost 6 bases at V and 2 bases at J; junction bases unmatched: 8. Germline assignment: CDR1 KGHDR and CDR2 SFDVKD. The CDR3 spells CATSSGLAGVGNTGELFF. The CDR3 bases are TGTGCCACCAGTTCTGGACTAGCGGGAGTTGGAAACACCGGGGAGCTGTTTTTT.

V and J are TRBV2 and TRBJ1-2; D is unclear. Germline V CDR1 and CDR2: SNHLY, FYNNEI. CDR3 length: 12 amino acids. Trimming removed 4 bases at V and 4 bases at J, with 7 bases between. CDR3 sequence (DNA): TGTGCCAGCAGTGGGCCAGCCTATGGCTACACCTTC. Translated, it gives CASSGPAYGYTF.

The V gene is TRBV14, the J gene TRBJ1-1; D remains unclear. Between the trimmed V and J ends, which lost 1 base and 6 bases, there was a span of 9 bases. The CDR3 consists of 13 residues. Germline V lookup: CDR1 SGHDN, CDR2 FVKESK. The CDR3 sequence is CASSQVPGSEAFF. The CDR3 DNA follows: TGTGCCAGCAGCCAAGTCCCCGGGTCTGAAGCTTTCTTT.

This chain uses TRBV20-1 with TRBJ1-3; no reliable D call. The germline V gene has CDR1 DFQATT and CDR2 SNEGSKA (reference sequence). The CDR3 length is 14 residues. With 3 bases removed from V and 0 bases from J, the gap between germline ends came to 9 bases. CDR3 sequence reads: CSASTGSSGNTIYF. The CDR3 nucleotides are TGCAGTGCTAGTACGGGAAGCTCTGGAAACACCATATATTTT.

V gene TRBV27 combines with J gene TRBJ2-3, with TRBD2 as a possible D gene (6 bases). V was cut by 4 bases and J by 2 bases, with 10 bases left in between. The CDR3 spans 14 residues. Germline values: CDR1 MNHEY, CDR2 SMNVEV (reference sequence). DNA for the CDR3: TGTGCCAGCAGTTGGAGGGGCGACACAGATACGCAGTATTTT. This translates into CASSWRGDTDTQYF.

This clone has only a few counts. This chain joins TRBV2 and TRBJ1-1, with D unresolved. The CDR3 has 13 amino acids. Germline CDR1 SNHLY, CDR2 FYNNEI. V was clipped by 2 bases and J by 3 bases, with 7 bases between them. The chain's CDR3 is CASSESQYTEAFF. CDR3 nucleotide sequence: TGTGCCAGCAGTGAAAGTCAATACACTGAAGCTTTCTTT.

CDR3 in DNA: TGTGCCATCGCAAGCGGGAGCTCCTACAATGAGCAGTTCTTC. As protein: CAIASGSSYNEQFF. This chain links TRBV10-3 with TRBJ2-1; TRBD2 aligns across 8 bases. Looked up from germline, CDR1 is ENHRY and CDR2 is SYGVKD. CDR3 length equals 14 residues. Trimming removed 8 bases from V and 0 bases from J; junction bases left unmatched: 3.